This record looks at one T cell receptor beta chain sequence and its context. It has no known antigen specificity. Base qualities are not provided; no much larger clone lies one nucleotide away. TCR CDR3 regions were amplified from genomic DNA by multiplex PCR using the deep immunoSEQ assay. For each cell subset, the extracted genomic DNA was distributed evenly across all wells of several immunoSEQ 96-well plates, and each plate served as one replicate. For sorted subsets, around 200 ng genomic DNA, equal to tens of thousands of T cell genomes, was loaded into each replicate PCR. Purified libraries were measured with a Qubit 3.0 fluorometer, size-checked on a Bioanalyzer 2100, and measured again with the KAPA Library Quantification kit. A separate single-read 150-cycle Illumina NextSeq 550 flow cell was used to sequence each immunoSEQ 96-well plate. The paper's processing steps were these. The immunoSEQ output contained only junctional sequences without quality scores, so filtering could not match that applied to full-length reads. To assign V/J genes and CDR3, sequences were annotated against IMGT germline references using PyIR, a Python wrapper for IgBLAST v1.9. Reads were filtered out if the reads had weak V/J assignments (E-value above 1e-6), no CDR3, stop codons, out-of-frame junctions, or ambiguous translated residues. V3J clonotypes were defined as sequences sharing an identical inferred V gene, J gene, and CDR3 amino acid sequence. To compute the percentage overlap between repertoires, the number of shared unique clonotypes was divided by the size of the smaller repertoire. Richness of each repertoire was evaluated using RTK rarefaction, the Chao1 estimator, and Recon v2.1 estimates of unobserved clonotypes. OLGA was used to compute generation probabilities for all TCRbeta clonotypes that the gDNA method yielded from a handful of donors. In TCRdb, the immuneACCESS table is reduced to in-frame sequences with V and J assigned. These tables do not hold every clone; where another copy was compared, an unresolved V gene accounts for under half, and the others remain unexplained. V, J and clone size derive from that table, while D and trimming were established from the DNA sequence. Within this sample are approximately 92,000 clones, with over 60% of them counted one time only. Together, the top ten hold roughly 49% of the sample.

These data are taken from a study of shared clonotypes between healthy human individuals (dated by TCRdb to the early 2020s). Broadly, across the study: Three men and two women, aged 18 to 49 years, made up the cohort. Between about 0.85 and 10 billion PBMCs per donor were obtained by leukapheresis. Per donor, three plates each were used for CD4 naive and CD4 memory, two for CD8 naive, and one for CD8 memory. To increase sequencing depth and limit assay-specific biases, TCR repertoire library preparation and sequencing were carried out by different laboratories using diverse techniques. The study deeply sequenced blood TCR repertoires of five healthy adults to estimate repertoire size and the extent of clonotype sharing between individuals.

The germline V gene specifies SGHTA as CDR1 and FQGTGA as CDR2. Trimming at the junction amounts to 7 bases on V and 5 bases on J, and the germline ends lie 12 bases apart. Measured from the cysteine to the phenylalanine, the CDR3 is 13 residues long. Only the CDR3 DNA stays, 39 bases, in frame from base 1. What the study reported, not specific to this receptor: Incomplete sequencing was indicated by rarefaction of sorted-subset datasets, despite the large sequencing depth. Pairwise subsampling led to the expectation that sequencing depth would affect the degree of clonotype sharing among donors. The small number of donors limited the genetic and exposure-history diversity represented. Only blood was sampled, and tissue TCR repertoires likely differ from those in blood. Compared with non-shared clonotypes, the clonotypes found in all four sorted-subset donors had higher generation probabilities. Naive subsets generally had larger estimated clonotype richness than memory subsets. Across a handful of donors, roughly 5% of naive CD4, approximately 3.6% of naive CD8, about 2.3% of memory CD4, and under 0.45% of memory CD8 clonotypes were shared.

Donors were healthy HIV-negative adults with no recently reported acute infections or vaccinations. Only Caucasian adults living in Nashville, Tennessee, USA were represented among the donors. CD8 memory samples combined magnetically selected CD45RO+ cells with CCR7-negative CD45RA+ effector memory (TemRA) cells. After blood collection by leukapheresis, PBMCs were isolated using Ficoll-Histopaque density gradient centrifugation and then cryopreserved in the vapor phase of liquid nitrogen. Analytical flow cytometry was used to check the purity and quantity of every magnetically sorted T cell population. From each sorted fraction, genomic DNA was isolated and quantified by UV absorbance on a Nanodrop 2000c.

The sequence joins TRBV7-3 to TRBJ2-1, and possibly TRBD2, on 5 matching bases. The TCR was taken from a young man in good health. The sample taken for sequencing was memory CD8+ T cells sorted from blood. The cell subset or site tag for this specimen amounts to: CD45RO+ cells pooled with CCR7-negative TemRA cells. The CDR3 corresponds to CASTMSEDNEQFF. In nucleotide form, the sequence is TGTGCCAGCACCATGTCGGAGGACAATGAGCAGTTCTTC.